The 7 T cell receptor beta chains listed next were all sequenced from one sample in a study of CD8+ T cells in alopecia areata. RNA, once extracted, was reverse transcribed into cDNA for use as the sequencing template. Here immunoSEQ multiplex PCR was the method, and the copy in TCRdb shows in-frame clones only, minus some. Of around 100,000 clones listed, roughly 50% are singletons. The sample's treatment: oral pan-JAK inhibitor, 5-10 mg twice daily. The material was CD8+ T cells sorted from blood, obtained at week 24, from a patient treated with tofacitinib. The receptors were gathered from a human donor with alopecia areata.

The CDR3 loop reads CASRPVDRGEQYF. CDR3 sequence (DNA): TGTGCCAGTCGACCGGTAGACAGGGGCGAGCAGTACTTC. The chain is built from TRBV27 and TRBJ2-7, with TRBD1 matching 8 bases. Germline V CDR1 and CDR2: MNHEY, SMNVEV (reference sequence). CDR3 length equals 13 residues. Unmatched junction bases numbered 10, after V lost 9 bases and J lost 6 bases.

V gene TRBV6-4 combines with J gene TRBJ2-1; maybe TRBD1 (5 bases). V lost 6 bases and J lost 7, with 16 bases in between. From germline, CDR1 is MRHNA and CDR2 SNTAGT. CDR3 length equals 14 residues. The CDR3 nucleotides read TGTGCCAGCAGAACGAAACAGGTCCCGAATGAGCAGTTCTTC. Its protein is CASRTKQVPNEQFF.

This clone occurred a few times. The chain has TRBV25-1 and TRBJ2-7; 8 bases align to TRBD1. The CDR3 runs to 13 residues. The junction had 8 bases not matched to a gene; V was cut back by 6 bases and J by 7 bases. Per germline, CDR1 MGHDK and CDR2 SYGVNS. CDR3 sequence: CASRDRALTEQYF. CDR3 DNA: TGTGCCAGCAGGGACAGGGCGCTAACAGAGCAGTACTTC.

The genes are TRBV6-6 and TRBJ2-3; the D call may be TRBD1 or TRBD2 (5 bases each). This CDR3 has 15 residues. The germline V and J ends were trimmed by 2 bases and 2 bases, with 11 bases remaining between them. From germline, CDR1 is MNHNY and CDR2 SVGAGI (reference sequence). The CDR3, as DNA: TGTGCCAGCAGTTACGCGGACGGGGCCACAGATACGCAGTATTTT. Residues: CASSYADGATDTQYF.

The rearrangement links TRBV29-1 to TRBJ2-7; TRBD1 is a possible D gene (6 bases). Trimming took 4 bases from V and 4 from J, leaving 14 bases between them. The V gene's germline CDR1 is SQVTM and CDR2 ANQGSEA. CDR3 length equals 13 residues. CDR3 loop: CSVANRVGYEQYF. CDR3 DNA sequence: TGCAGCGTTGCGAACAGGGTAGGTTACGAGCAGTACTTC.

The V call is TRBV7-9, the J call TRBJ2-7, with 12 bases fitting TRBD2. Germline-derived CDR1 and CDR2 are SEHNR and FQNEAQ (reference sequence). The CDR3 spans 14 residues. Trimming at V came to 5 bases and at J to 6 bases, leaving 5 bases not matched to a gene. The CDR3 here is CASSPGLAGIEQYF. Written as DNA, the CDR3 is TGTGCCAGCAGCCCCGGACTAGCGGGGATCGAGCAGTACTTC. Full variable domain (missing parts from reference TRBV7-9 and TRBJ2-7): DTGVSQNPRHKITKRGQNVTFRCDPISEHNRLYWYRQTLGQGPEFLTYFQNEAQLEKSRLLSDRFSAERPKGSFSTLEIQRTEQGDSAMYLCASSPGLAGIEQYFGPGTRLTVT.

V and J are TRBV4-1 and TRBJ2-7; 9 bases match TRBD1. The CDR3 runs to 14 residues. V was clipped by 6 bases and J by 0 bases; unmatched bases: 3. The germline V gene encodes CDR1 MGHRA and CDR2 YSYEKL. The CDR3 DNA is TGCGCCAGCAGTTCGGGACAGGGCTCCTACGAGCAGTACTTC. Translation gives CASSSGQGSYEQYF.